A single sample is the source of the 22 T cell receptor beta chains below, sequenced in a study of T cell clones after liver transplantation. TCRdb's copy holds only in-frame clones and misses some; the assay was immunoSEQ multiplex PCR. The sample gives 68,000 or so clones, roughly 80% of which show up once; less than 0.65% is in the top ten. This material consisted of CD4+ T cells from blood, taken before liver transplant. These receptors all stem from a human donor who received a liver transplant.

This chain joins TRBV7-6 and TRBJ2-3; TRBD2 is a possible D gene (5 bases). This CDR3 region has 14 residues. The V and J ends lost 6 bases and 0 bases respectively, with 10 bases between them. Germline V gene lookup returns CDR1 SGHVS and CDR2 FNYEAQ. The DNA of the CDR3 is TGTGCCAGCAGTTCGAGGGCTAGCACAGATACGCAGTATTTT. Its protein is CASSSRASTDTQYF.

Written as DNA, the CDR3 is TGCGCCAGCAGCCCAAGGACACTCCGCACCGGGGAGCTGTTTTTT. It specifies CASSPRTLRTGELFF. The chain joins TRBV4-3 to TRBJ2-2, with a weak D call TRBD1 (5 bases). Germline CDR1 is LGHNA and CDR2 is YSLEER. V was shortened by 4 bases and J by 4 bases, with 13 bases between the two germline ends. The CDR3 totals 15 residues.

The chain recombines TRBV2 with TRBJ2-7; D is unresolved. Trimming shortened V by 6 bases and J by 2 bases, and 11 bases separated the two germline ends. The V gene's germline CDR1 is SNHLY and CDR2 FYNNEI. This CDR3 comprises 13 residues. In nucleotides, the CDR3 is TGTGCCAGCAGAGGCCGGGCTACCTACGAGCAGTACTTC. Amino acid sequence: CASRGRATYEQYF.

The DNA of the CDR3 is TGTGCCAGCAGGGTCCCAGGGAGGGGAGAGACCCAGTACTTC. Protein: CASRVPGRGETQYF. The chain has TRBV7-9 and TRBJ2-5, with 7 positions matching TRBD2. V trimming: 6 bases; J trimming: 4 bases; junction bases outside the gene matches: 8. Per the germline V gene, CDR1 is SEHNR and CDR2 is FQNEAQ (reference sequence). The CDR3 spans 14 residues. Together with reference TRBV7-9 and TRBJ2-5, the CDR3 gives the full variable domain: DTGVSQNPRHKITKRGQNVTFRCDPISEHNRLYWYRQTLGQGPEFLTYFQNEAQLEKSRLLSDRFSAERPKGSFSTLEIQRTEQGDSAMYLCASRVPGRGETQYFGPGTRLLVL.

The V and J genes are TRBV19 and TRBJ1-1, with a possible D match to TRBD1 (6 bases). The CDR3 is made up of 16 amino acids. V was shortened by 0 bases and J by 5 bases, with 16 bases between the two germline ends. Germline lookup yields CDR1 LNHDA and CDR2 SQIVND (reference sequence). CDR3 nucleotide sequence: TGTGCCAGTAGTATAGATCGGGGGGCCCAAAGGACTGAAGCTTTCTTT. Translation: CASSIDRGAQRTEAFF. Looking up the rest from reference TRBV19 and TRBJ1-1 gives the full variable domain: DGGITQSPKYLFRKEGQNVTLSCEQNLNHDAMYWYRQDPGQGLRLIYYSQIVNDFQKGDIAEGYSVSREKKESFPLTVTSAQKNPTAFYLCASSIDRGAQRTEAFFGQGTRLTVV.

The chain joins TRBV6-5 to TRBJ1-2; perhaps TRBD1 as D (6 bases). V lost 1 base, J lost 4 bases, and 10 bases lay in between. The CDR3 has 14 residues. Germline V gene sequence: CDR1 MNHEY, CDR2 SVGAGI. The CDR3 region has the DNA TGTGCCAGCAGTTACTACCGGGACACCTATGGCTACACCTTC. Protein: CASSYYRDTYGYTF.

This chain links TRBV9 with TRBJ2-1, with 7 bases fitting TRBD2. Trimming removed 4 bases from V and 0 bases from J; junction bases left unmatched: 4. Per the germline V gene, CDR1 is SGDLS and CDR2 is YYNGEE. The CDR3 loop spans 15 amino acids. CDR3 amino acids: CASSPGGSSYNEQFF. Written as DNA, the CDR3 is TGTGCCAGCAGCCCGGGGGGAAGCTCCTACAATGAGCAGTTCTTC.

The gene calls are TRBV7-2 and TRBJ1-1; D not certain. This CDR3 has 15 amino acids. Germline V lookup: CDR1 SGHTA, CDR2 FQGNSA. V was shortened by 1 base and J by 5 bases, with 14 bases between the two germline ends. CDR3 DNA sequence: TGTGCCAGCAGCTTAGACGGAGGGCGGTGGACTGAAGCTTTCTTT. Amino acids: CASSLDGGRWTEAFF.

V and J are TRBV5-1 and TRBJ2-2, with D hard to call. Germline CDR1 is SGHRS and CDR2 is YFSETQ. Trimming pared 4 bases from V and 8 bases from J, leaving 9 bases between. The CDR3 has 12 amino acids. CDR3 DNA: TGCGCCAGCAGCCTCCAAGAGGGGGAGCTGTTTTTT. Translated: CASSLQEGELFF.

V and J are TRBV29-1 and TRBJ1-1; 8 nucleotides align to TRBD1. CDR1 and CDR2 (germline): SQVTM, ANQGSEA. Unmatched junction bases numbered 10, after V lost 6 bases and J lost 4 bases. The CDR3 is 14 residues long. The CDR3 sequence is CSVSRTGRGTEAFF. CDR3 DNA: TGCAGCGTCTCCCGGACAGGGCGAGGCACTGAAGCTTTCTTT.

This clone was counted only a few times. V and J are TRBV27 and TRBJ2-7; maybe TRBD2 (5 bases). V shed 6 bases and J shed 7 bases, with 13 bases lying between them. CDR3 length: 12 residues. Germline V gene sequence: CDR1 MNHEY, CDR2 SMNVEV (reference sequence). CDR3: CASSWGSGEQYF. The CDR3 bases are TGTGCCAGCAGCTGGGGATCGGGAGAGCAGTACTTC.

V and J are TRBV9 and TRBJ1-4; 8 nucleotides align to TRBD1. CDR1 is SGDLS, CDR2 YYNGEE, per germline. CDR3 size: 20 residues. J lost 0 bases, V lost 0 bases, and 13 bases had no gene match. The CDR3 nucleotides are TGTGCCAGCAGCGTAGGGGCGGGGACAGGATATCTGGCAACTAATGAAAAACTGTTTTTT. This translates into CASSVGAGTGYLATNEKLFF.

This chain links TRBV5-4 with TRBJ2-7, with 7 bases aligning to TRBD1. CDR1 and CDR2 (germline): SGHNT, YYREEE (reference sequence). This CDR3 is built from 15 residues. Trimming removed 0 bases from V and 0 bases from J; junction bases left unmatched: 3. In nucleotides, the CDR3 is TGTGCCAGCAGCTTGGGGGGACAGAACTCCTACGAGCAGTACTTC. This codes for CASSLGGQNSYEQYF.

This sequence joins TRBV11-2 and TRBJ2-7; no clear D gene. The V gene lost 1 base and the J gene lost 7 bases, with 14 bases spanning the gap. The CDR3 has 14 amino acids. Germline V gene data show CDR1 as SGHAT and CDR2 as FQNNGV. The CDR3, as DNA: TGTGCCAGCAGCTTAGCCCTCGGAGCCCGTGAGCAGTACTTC. Its protein product is CASSLALGAREQYF.

The V and J genes are TRBV2 and TRBJ2-5, with 9 bases identical to TRBD1. The CDR3 spans 13 residues. Germline CDR1 is SNHLY and CDR2 is FYNNEI. J gave up 4 bases and V 6 bases, and 3 bases lay outside the gene matches. CDR3 DNA: TGTGCCAGCAGGGGGACAGGGACAGAGACCCAGTACTTC. Translating gives CASRGTGTETQYF.

V is TRBV7-2 and J is TRBJ1-5, with D unresolved. Trimming took 3 bases from V and 5 from J, leaving 8 bases between them. Germline V gene sequence: CDR1 SGHTA, CDR2 FQGNSA. The CDR3 runs to 13 residues. The CDR3 sequence: CASSLEGYQPQHF. DNA of the CDR3: TGTGCCAGCAGCTTGGAAGGGTATCAGCCCCAGCATTTT.

The chain uses TRBV11-2 and TRBJ1-4; the match to TRBD1 covers 9 bases. Germline CDR1 is SGHAT and CDR2 is FQNNGV. The length of the CDR3 is 13 residues. Trimming at V came to 5 bases and at J to 8 bases, leaving 3 bases not matched to a gene. CDR3 in amino acids: CASSRDRDEKLFF. The CDR3 region has the DNA TGTGCCAGCAGCCGGGACAGGGACGAAAAACTGTTTTTT.

The chain has TRBV28 and TRBJ2-7; D remains ambiguous. This CDR3 spans 11 amino acids. V was clipped by 7 bases and J by 5 bases, with 9 bases between them. Per germline, CDR1 MDHEN and CDR2 SYDVKM. For the CDR3, the DNA is TGTGCCAGCATTTACGCGGACGAGCAGTACTTC. It specifies CASIYADEQYF.

This clone has only one observation. The V call is TRBV2, the J call TRBJ2-7, with D unresolved. With 2 bases removed from V and 2 bases from J, the gap between germline ends came to 4 bases. Germline V gives CDR1 SNHLY, CDR2 FYNNEI. This CDR3 is built from 12 residues. CDR3 loop: CASSESTYEQYF. The CDR3 region has the DNA TGTGCCAGCAGTGAATCCACCTACGAGCAGTACTTC. Based on the CDR3 plus reference TRBV2 and TRBJ2-7, the full variable domain is EPEVTQTPSHQVTQMGQEVILRCVPISNHLYFYWYRQILGQKVEFLVSFYNNEISEKSEIFDDQFSVERPDGSNFTLKIRSTKLEDSAMYFCASSESTYEQYFGPGTRLTVT.

The CDR3: CASGDRFNQPQHF. The CDR3 region has the DNA TGTGCCAGTGGCGACAGGTTCAACCAGCCCCAGCATTTT. The rearrangement links TRBV28 to TRBJ1-5; D might be TRBD1 (6 bases). CDR1 MDHEN and CDR2 SYDVKM come from the germline V gene. Trimming took 9 bases from V and 7 from J, leaving 16 bases between them. CDR3 length: 13 residues.

This chain links TRBV30 with TRBJ2-7, with D maybe TRBD2 (6 bases). CDR3 length equals 14 residues. Germline V gene data show CDR1 as GTSNPN and CDR2 as SVGIG (reference sequence). The CDR3 loop is CACVRGMSSYEQYF. CDR3 DNA sequence: TGTGCTTGTGTCCGGGGGATGAGCTCCTACGAGCAGTACTTC.

V usage is TRBV29-1 and J usage is TRBJ1-5, with TRBD1 matching over 7 bases. The CDR3 consists of 14 residues. Germline assignment: CDR1 SQVTM and CDR2 ANQGSEA. Trimming at V came to 7 bases and at J to 2 bases, leaving 8 bases not matched to a gene. CDR3 sequence reads: CSAQAGGRNQPQHF. CDR3 coding DNA: TGCAGCGCCCAAGCAGGGGGGCGCAATCAGCCCCAGCATTTT.